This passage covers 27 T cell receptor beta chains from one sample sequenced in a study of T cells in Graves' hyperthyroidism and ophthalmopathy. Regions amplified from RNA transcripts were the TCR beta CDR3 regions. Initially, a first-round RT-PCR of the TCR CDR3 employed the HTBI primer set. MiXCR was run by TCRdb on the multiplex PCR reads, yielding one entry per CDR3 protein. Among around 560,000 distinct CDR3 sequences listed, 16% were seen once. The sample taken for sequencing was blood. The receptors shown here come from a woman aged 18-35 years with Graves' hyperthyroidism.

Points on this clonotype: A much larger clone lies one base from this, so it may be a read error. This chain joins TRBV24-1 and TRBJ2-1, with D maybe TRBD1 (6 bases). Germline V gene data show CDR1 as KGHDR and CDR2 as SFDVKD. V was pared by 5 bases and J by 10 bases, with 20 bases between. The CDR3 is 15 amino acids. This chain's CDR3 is CATSGTGTGTPEQFF. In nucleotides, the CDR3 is TGTGCCACCAGTGGCACCGGGACGGGGACACCCGAGCAGTTCTTC.

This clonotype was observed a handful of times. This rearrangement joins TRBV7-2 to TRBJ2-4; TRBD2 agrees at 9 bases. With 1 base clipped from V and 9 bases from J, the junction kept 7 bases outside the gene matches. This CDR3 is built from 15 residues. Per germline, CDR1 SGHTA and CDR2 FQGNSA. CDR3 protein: CASSLEGTSFAIQYF. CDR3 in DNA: TGTGCCAGCAGCTTAGAAGGGACTAGCTTCGCCATTCAGTACTTC. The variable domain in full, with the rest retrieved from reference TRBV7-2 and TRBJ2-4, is GAGVSQSPSNKVTEKGKDVELRCDPISGHTALYWYRQSLGQGLEFLIYFQGNSAPDKSGLPSDRFSAERTGGSVSTLTIQRTQQEDSAVYLCASSLEGTSFAIQYFGAGTRLSVL.

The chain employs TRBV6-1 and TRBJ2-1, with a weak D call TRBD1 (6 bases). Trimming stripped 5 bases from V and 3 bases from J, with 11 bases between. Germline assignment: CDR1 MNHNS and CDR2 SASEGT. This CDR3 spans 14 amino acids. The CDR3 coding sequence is TGTGCCAGCAGTCCCGCCAGGGGCTACAATGAGCAGTTCTTC. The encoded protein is CASSPARGYNEQFF.

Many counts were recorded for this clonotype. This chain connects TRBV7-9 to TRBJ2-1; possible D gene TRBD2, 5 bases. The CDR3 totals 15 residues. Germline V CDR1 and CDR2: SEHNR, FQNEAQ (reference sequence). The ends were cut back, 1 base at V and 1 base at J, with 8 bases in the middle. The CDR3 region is CASSLGPGSYNEQFF. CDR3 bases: TGTGCCAGCAGCTTAGGGCCGGGATCCTACAATGAGCAGTTCTTC. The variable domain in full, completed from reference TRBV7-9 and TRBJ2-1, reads DTGVSQNPRHKITKRGQNVTFRCDPISEHNRLYWYRQTLGQGPEFLTYFQNEAQLEKSRLLSDRFSAERPKGSFSTLEIQRTEQGDSAMYLCASSLGPGSYNEQFFGPGTRLTVL.

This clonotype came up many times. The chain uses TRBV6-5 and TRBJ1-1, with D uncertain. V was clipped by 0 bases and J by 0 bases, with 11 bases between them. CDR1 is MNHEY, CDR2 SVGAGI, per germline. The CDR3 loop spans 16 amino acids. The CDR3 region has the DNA TGTGCCAGCAGTTACTCGATTACCTCGGTGAACACTGAAGCTTTCTTT. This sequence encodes CASSYSITSVNTEAFF.

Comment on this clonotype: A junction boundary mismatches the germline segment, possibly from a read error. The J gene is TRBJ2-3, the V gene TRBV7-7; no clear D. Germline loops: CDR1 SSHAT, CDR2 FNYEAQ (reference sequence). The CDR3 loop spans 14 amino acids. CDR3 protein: CASSKLAVTDTQYF. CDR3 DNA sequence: TGTGCTAGCAGCAAACTGGCGGTTACAGATACGCAGTATTTT.

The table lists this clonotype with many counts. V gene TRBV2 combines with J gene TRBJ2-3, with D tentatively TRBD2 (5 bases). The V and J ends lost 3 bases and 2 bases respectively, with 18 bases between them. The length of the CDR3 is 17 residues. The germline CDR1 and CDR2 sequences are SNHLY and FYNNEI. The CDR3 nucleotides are TGTGCCAGCAGTGAGTCTATAGCGAGGGCCCTCACAGATACGCAGTATTTT. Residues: CASSESIARALTDTQYF.

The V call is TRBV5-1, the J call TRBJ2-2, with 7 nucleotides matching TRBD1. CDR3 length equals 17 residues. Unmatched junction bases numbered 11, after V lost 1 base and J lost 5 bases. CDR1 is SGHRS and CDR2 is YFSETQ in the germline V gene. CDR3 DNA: TGCGCCAGCAGCTTGAGGTTCGCGACAGGGTTAACCGGGGAGCTGTTTTTT. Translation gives CASSLRFATGLTGELFF.

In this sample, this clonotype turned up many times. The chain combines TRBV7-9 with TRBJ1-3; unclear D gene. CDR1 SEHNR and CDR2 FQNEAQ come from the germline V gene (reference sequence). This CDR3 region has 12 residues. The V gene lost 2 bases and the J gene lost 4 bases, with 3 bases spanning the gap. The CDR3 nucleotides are TGTGCCAGCAGCTTACAGGGAAACACCATATATTTT. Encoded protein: CASSLQGNTIYF.

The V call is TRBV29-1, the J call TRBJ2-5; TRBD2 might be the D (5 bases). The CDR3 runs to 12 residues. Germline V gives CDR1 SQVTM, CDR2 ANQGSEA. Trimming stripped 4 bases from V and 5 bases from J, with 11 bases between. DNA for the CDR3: TGCAGCGTTGCGGGAAGAGGGGAGACCCAGTACTTC. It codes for CSVAGRGETQYF.

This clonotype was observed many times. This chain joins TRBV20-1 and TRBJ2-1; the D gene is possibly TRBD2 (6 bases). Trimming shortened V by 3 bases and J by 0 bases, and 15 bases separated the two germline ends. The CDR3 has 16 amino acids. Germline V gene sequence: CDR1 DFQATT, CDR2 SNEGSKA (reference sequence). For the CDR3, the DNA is TGCAGTGCTAGCTTGGCGGGGCTGAGCTCCTACAATGAGCAGTTCTTC. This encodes CSASLAGLSSYNEQFF.

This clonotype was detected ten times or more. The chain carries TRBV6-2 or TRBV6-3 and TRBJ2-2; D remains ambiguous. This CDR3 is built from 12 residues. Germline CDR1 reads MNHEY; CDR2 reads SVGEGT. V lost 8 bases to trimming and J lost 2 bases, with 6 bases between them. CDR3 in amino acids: CASYDNTGELFF. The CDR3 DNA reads TGTGCCAGCTACGACAACACCGGGGAGCTGTTTTTT.

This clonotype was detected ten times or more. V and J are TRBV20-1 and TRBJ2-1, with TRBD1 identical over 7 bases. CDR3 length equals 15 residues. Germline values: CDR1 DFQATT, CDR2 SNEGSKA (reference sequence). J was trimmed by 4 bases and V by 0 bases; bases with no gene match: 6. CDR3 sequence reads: CSARDPGGTYNEQFF. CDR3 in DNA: TGCAGTGCTAGAGATCCAGGGGGAACGTACAATGAGCAGTTCTTC.

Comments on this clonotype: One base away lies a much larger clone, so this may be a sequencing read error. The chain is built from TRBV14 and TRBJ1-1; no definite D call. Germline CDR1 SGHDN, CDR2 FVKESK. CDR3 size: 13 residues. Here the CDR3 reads CASGQVVNTEAFF. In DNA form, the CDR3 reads TGTGCCAGCGGCCAAGTGGTGAACACTGAAGCTTTCTTT.

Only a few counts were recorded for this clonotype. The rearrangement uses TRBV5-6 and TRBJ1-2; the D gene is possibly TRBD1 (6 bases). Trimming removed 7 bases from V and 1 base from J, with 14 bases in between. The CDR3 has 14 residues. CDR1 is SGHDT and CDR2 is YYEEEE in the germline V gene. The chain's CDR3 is CASHIDRINYGYTF. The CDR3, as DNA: TGTGCCAGCCATATCGACAGGATTAACTATGGCTACACCTTC. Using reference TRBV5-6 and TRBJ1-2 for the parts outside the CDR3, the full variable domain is DAGVTQSPTHLIKTRGQQVTLRCSPKSGHDTVSWYQQALGQGPQFIFQYYEEEERQRGNFPDRFSGHQFPNYSSELNVNALLLGDSALYLCASHIDRINYGYTFGSGTRLTVV.

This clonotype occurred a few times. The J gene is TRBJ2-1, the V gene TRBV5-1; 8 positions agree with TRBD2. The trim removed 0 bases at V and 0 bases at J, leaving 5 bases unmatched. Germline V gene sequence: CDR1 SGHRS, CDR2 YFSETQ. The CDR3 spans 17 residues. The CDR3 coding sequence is TGCGCCAGCAGCTTGGAGTGGGCGGGAGGCTCCTACAATGAGCAGTTCTTC. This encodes CASSLEWAGGSYNEQFF.

This CDR3 reads CASSPPGGRGGNTIYF. In nucleotides, the CDR3 is TGTGCCAGCAGTCCCCCAGGAGGCAGGGGAGGTAACACCATATATTTT. The chain joins TRBV12-3 or TRBV12-4 to TRBJ1-3; D may be TRBD1 (6 bases). The CDR3 spans 16 residues. Trimming removed 5 bases from V and 7 bases from J, with 21 bases in between.

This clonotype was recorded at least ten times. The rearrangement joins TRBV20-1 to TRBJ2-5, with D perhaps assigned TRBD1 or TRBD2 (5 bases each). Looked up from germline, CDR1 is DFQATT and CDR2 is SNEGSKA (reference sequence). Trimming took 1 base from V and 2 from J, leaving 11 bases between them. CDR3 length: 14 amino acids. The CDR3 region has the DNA TGCAGTGCTAGAGGGGGACCCACACAAGAGACCCAGTACTTC. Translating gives CSARGGPTQETQYF.

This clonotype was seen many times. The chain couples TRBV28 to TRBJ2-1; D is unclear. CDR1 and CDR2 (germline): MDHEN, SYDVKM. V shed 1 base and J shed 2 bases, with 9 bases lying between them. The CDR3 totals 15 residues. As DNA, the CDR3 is TGTGCCAGCAGTTTATCTATGGCGGCCTACAATGAGCAGTTCTTC. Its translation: CASSLSMAAYNEQFF.

This CDR3 reads CASSVPPSGNTIYF. As DNA, the CDR3 is TGTGCCAGCAGTGTACCGCCGTCCGGAAACACCATATATTTT. This chain joins TRBV6-1 and TRBJ1-3; D is unclear. The V gene's germline CDR1 is MNHNS and CDR2 SASEGT. This CDR3 has 14 amino acids. With 4 bases removed from V and 4 bases from J, the gap between germline ends came to 11 bases.

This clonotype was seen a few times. DNA for the CDR3: TGTGCCAGCAGCAACGGACAGGTGGGGGGAGCTTTCTTT. This translates into CASSNGQVGGAFF. The chain combines TRBV12-3 or TRBV12-4 with TRBJ1-1; 7 bases are shared with TRBD1. V trimming: 6 bases; J trimming: 10 bases; junction bases outside the gene matches: 11. The CDR3 consists of 13 residues.

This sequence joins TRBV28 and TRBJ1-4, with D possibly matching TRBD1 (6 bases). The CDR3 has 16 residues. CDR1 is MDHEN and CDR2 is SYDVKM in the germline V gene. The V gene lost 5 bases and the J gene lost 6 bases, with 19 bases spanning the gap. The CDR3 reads CASSPGTRLLHEKLFF. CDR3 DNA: TGTGCCAGCAGTCCCGGGACACGACTTTTGCATGAAAAACTGTTTTTT.

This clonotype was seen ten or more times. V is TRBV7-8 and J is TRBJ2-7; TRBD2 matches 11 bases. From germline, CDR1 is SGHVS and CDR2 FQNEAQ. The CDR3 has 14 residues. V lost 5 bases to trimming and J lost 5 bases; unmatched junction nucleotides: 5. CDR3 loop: CASSTTSGRDEQYF. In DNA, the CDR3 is TGTGCCAGCAGCACTACTAGCGGGAGAGACGAGCAGTACTTC.

The CDR3 DNA is TGTGCCAGCTCACCCCGCGTCTCGCAGGGGGCTCCCTATGGCTACACCTTC. Translated, it gives CASSPRVSQGAPYGYTF. The chain carries TRBV18 and TRBJ1-2; 8 bases match TRBD1. The CDR3 sequence is 17 residues long. In germline, CDR1 is KGHSH, CDR2 LQKENI. J was trimmed by 4 bases and V by 3 bases; bases with no gene match: 13.

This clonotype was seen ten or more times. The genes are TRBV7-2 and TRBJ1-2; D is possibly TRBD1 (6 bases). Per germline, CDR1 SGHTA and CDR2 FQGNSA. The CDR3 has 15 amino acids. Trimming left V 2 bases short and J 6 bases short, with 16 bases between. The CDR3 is CASSLLEGGLHGYTF. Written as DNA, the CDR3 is TGTGCCAGCAGCTTACTTGAGGGGGGGCTGCATGGCTACACCTTC. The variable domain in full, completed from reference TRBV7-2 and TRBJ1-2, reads GAGVSQSPSNKVTEKGKDVELRCDPISGHTALYWYRQSLGQGLEFLIYFQGNSAPDKSGLPSDRFSAERTGGSVSTLTIQRTQQEDSAVYLCASSLLEGGLHGYTFGSGTRLTVV.

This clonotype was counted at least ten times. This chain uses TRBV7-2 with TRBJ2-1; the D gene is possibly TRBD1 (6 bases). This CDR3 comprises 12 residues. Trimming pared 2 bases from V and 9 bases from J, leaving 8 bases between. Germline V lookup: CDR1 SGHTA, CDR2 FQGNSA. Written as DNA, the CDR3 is TGTGCCAGCAGCTTAACCAGGGGTGAGCAGTTCTTC. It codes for CASSLTRGEQFF. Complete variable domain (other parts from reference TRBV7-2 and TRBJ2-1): GAGVSQSPSNKVTEKGKDVELRCDPISGHTALYWYRQSLGQGLEFLIYFQGNSAPDKSGLPSDRFSAERTGGSVSTLTIQRTQQEDSAVYLCASSLTRGEQFFGPGTRLTVL.

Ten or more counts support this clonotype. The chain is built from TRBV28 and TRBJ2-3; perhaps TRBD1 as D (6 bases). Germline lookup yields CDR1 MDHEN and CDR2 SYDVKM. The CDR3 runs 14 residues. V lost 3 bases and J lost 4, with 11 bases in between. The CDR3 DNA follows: TGTGCCAGCAGTTTTTGGCAGGGGTCAGATACGCAGTATTTT. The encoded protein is CASSFWQGSDTQYF.